The T cell receptor beta chain described here comes from a study of blood T cell repertoires in COVID-19. Study information: T cells, B-cell-depleted T cells, or PBMCs supplied cDNA or gDNA.

Method: immunoSEQ multiplex PCR; TCRdb's copy keeps in-frame clones and lacks some. The data contain about 350,000 clones, around nine tenths of them seen just once; the ten biggest clones take up 0.85% to 1.3%. Trimming cost V 9 bases and J 5 bases; bases outside gene matches: 10. The CDR3 contains 14 residues. Germline V gene data show CDR1 as MNHNS and CDR2 as SASEGT. Participants came from about 23 US areas, aged about 18 to 95 years. Assignment of participants to cohorts was predicated upon participant-reported clinical history. During the 2 weeks before they entered the study, exposed participants had met someone with a PCR-confirmed or clinician-diagnosed COVID-19 case.

Sequenced input: PBMCs or T cells enriched from blood (not recorded which). The origin of this receptor is a woman in her thirties who had been exposed to COVID-19. The rearrangement joins TRBV6-1 to TRBJ1-1, with 9 nucleotides matching TRBD1. This chain's CDR3 is CASRGQGGNTEAFF. CDR3 in DNA: TGTGCCAGTCGGGGACAGGGTGGTAATACTGAAGCTTTCTTT.